The rows below give T cell receptor beta chains drawn from one sample of a study of CD4+ T cells in melanoma. The protocol was immunoSEQ multiplex PCR, while the TCRdb copy is restricted to in-frame clones and leaves out a portion. The sample lists 20,000 to 25,000 clones; more than 65% were seen once. Sequencing was done on a sample of cells from a culture (not recorded whether cultured in vitro). The receptor set was obtained from a human donor with melanoma. The CDR3 runs from the conserved cysteine through the conserved F or W. The D gene is left open where the match is weak. Some rows have no size entry. The others give once, few or many, or a class for an expanded clone.

>TRBV7-8|NA|TRBJ1-4|NA
TGTGCCAGCAGCTTAGGAGGTGGTTGGAGTGAAAAACTGTTTTTT
CASSLGGGWSEKLFF
>TRBV10-3|NA|TRBJ1-3|NA
TGTGCCATCAGTGACAGCTCTGGAAACACCATATATTTT
CAISDSSGNTIYF
>TRBV18|TRBD1|TRBJ2-5|few
TGTGCCAGCTCCAGGGACAGACAAGAGACCCAGTACTTC
CASSRDRQETQYF
>TRBV6-6|NA|TRBJ1-1|NA
TGTGCCAGCAGTTACTCGGGGGTGACTGAAGCTTTCTTT
CASSYSGVTEAFF
>TRBV28|NA|TRBJ2-7|NA
TGTGCCAGCAGGACACCCGGGGGCATCTCCTACGAGCAGTACTTC
CASRTPGGISYEQYF
>TRBV4-1|TRBD2|TRBJ2-1|once
TGCGCCAGCAGCCCATTTAGGACTAGCGGGGGGGGATTCTACAATGAGCAGTTCTTC
CASSPFRTSGGGFYNEQFF
>TRBV5-1|NA|TRBJ1-4|NA
TGCGCCAGCAGCTTGCTGGGGGTAAATGAAAAACTGTTTTTT
CASSLLGVNEKLFF
>TRBV10-3|TRBD1|TRBJ1-5|once
TGTGCCATCAGTGAAGGGACAGGGAGTCAGCCCCAGCATTTT
CAISEGTGSQPQHF
>TRBV9|NA|TRBJ2-3|few
TGTGCCAGCAGCGTGGGGCCGGACACAGATACGCAGTATTTT
CASSVGPDTDTQYF
>TRBV30|NA|TRBJ1-2|NA
TGTGCCTGGAGTACAGAATCTATTAACTATGGCTACACCTTC
CAWSTESINYGYTF
>TRBV12-5|TRBD1|TRBJ2-7|NA
TGTGCTAGTGGATTAGGACAGGGTGGGGGCTACGAGCAGTACTTC
CASGLGQGGGYEQYF
>TRBV10-3|TRBD2|TRBJ2-7|NA
TGTGCCAACCAGTTGGCGGGGGGTTACGAGCAGTACTTC
CANQLAGGYEQYF
>TRBV10-3|TRBD2|TRBJ2-4|NA
TGTGCCATCAGTGAGTCGAAAGCGGGGACCGGGGACATTCAGTACTTC
CAISESKAGTGDIQYF
>TRBV7-9|TRBD1|TRBJ2-7|NA
TGTGCCAGCAGCTCAAACAGGGGGCGCCACGAGCAGTACTTC
CASSSNRGRHEQYF
>TRBV5-4|TRBD1|TRBJ1-1|NA
TGTGCCAGCAGCGGCGGACAGGTGAGGAACACTGAAGCTTTCTTT
CASSGGQVRNTEAFF
>TRBV9|NA|TRBJ2-1|once
TGTGCCAGCAGCGTAGAATCCCGGACCCCACTCAGTTGGCAGTTCTTC
CASSVESRTPLSWQFF